The rows below give T cell receptor beta chains drawn from one sample of a study of technical replicates of blood from a few donors. Clones were sequenced by immunoSEQ multiplex PCR, and TCRdb holds only the in-frame ones, with some missing. The sample holds fewer than 85,000 clones, around 94% seen once. Sequencing was carried out using T cells isolated from PBMCs. Receptors originate from a human donor in good health. Both conserved end residues are part of each CDR3. The order of the fields is clone size, D gene, J gene, V gene, CDR3 protein, CDR3 DNA. D genes are given only for firm matches. Clone size is shown for a subset of rows, as once, few, many or a class of expanded clone.

>NA|NA|TRBJ1-2|TRBV6-1
CASNAEPTRYGYTF
TGTGCCAGCAACGCAGAACCGACACGCTATGGCTACACCTTC
>NA|NA|TRBJ1-4|TRBV18
CASSPPPQINEKLFF
TGTGCCAGCTCACCACCCCCACAGATAAATGAAAAACTGTTTTTT
>NA|TRBD2|TRBJ2-7|TRBV9
CASSVAGSGGPGDEQYF
TGTGCCAGCAGCGTAGCTGGTAGCGGGGGCCCTGGGGACGAGCAGTACTTC
>NA|TRBD2|TRBJ2-1|TRBV6-8
CASSYGWASGGNYNEQFF
TGTGCCAGCAGTTACGGTTGGGCTAGCGGGGGCAACTACAATGAGCAGTTCTTC
>NA|NA|TRBJ1-3|TRBV5-8
CASIHPPGITGNTIYF
TGTGCCAGCATCCACCCACCAGGAATTACTGGAAACACCATATATTTT
>NA|NA|TRBJ2-7|TRBV18
CASSPFPESSSYEQYF
TGTGCCAGCTCACCTTTTCCCGAATCGAGCTCCTACGAGCAGTACTTC
>NA|NA|TRBJ2-2|TRBV6-6
CASSYGQINTGELFF
TGTGCCAGCAGTTACGGACAAATTAACACCGGGGAGCTGTTTTTT
>NA|TRBD2|TRBJ2-1|TRBV10-3
CAISEGLAGGRLPNNEQFF
TGTGCCATCAGTGAGGGGCTAGCGGGGGGGCGCCTACCTAACAATGAGCAGTTCTTC
>NA|NA|TRBJ1-2|TRBV11-3
CASSAGGYGYTF
TGTGCCAGCAGCGCGGGGGGGTATGGCTACACCTTC
>NA|TRBD2|TRBJ2-1|TRBV5-1
CASSWSSGIEQFF
TGCGCCAGCAGCTGGAGTAGCGGGATCGAGCAGTTCTTC
>NA|NA|TRBJ2-7|TRBV27
CASSLIATGKSSYEQYF
TGTGCCAGCAGTTTAATCGCGACAGGCAAAAGCTCCTACGAGCAGTACTTC
>once|NA|TRBJ1-1|TRBV7-8
CASSPMRGANTEAFF
TGTGCCAGCAGCCCGATGCGGGGGGCGAACACTGAAGCTTTCTTT
>NA|NA|TRBJ1-1|TRBV21-1
CASSKEGIGDRWNTEAFF
TGTGCCAGCAGCAAAGAAGGCATCGGAGACAGGTGGAACACTGAAGCTTTCTTT
>NA|TRBD1|TRBJ2-3|TRBV18
CASSPLWTGDKDTQYF
TGTGCCAGCTCACCACTATGGACAGGGGACAAGGATACGCAGTATTTT
>NA|NA|TRBJ2-3|TRBV9
CASSVVGGEVGDTQYF
TGTGCCAGCAGCGTAGTAGGGGGGGAAGTAGGAGATACGCAGTATTTT
>NA|TRBD1|TRBJ2-4|TRBV5-4
CASSLGVGQGAKNIQYF
TGTGCCAGCAGCTTGGGGGTAGGACAGGGGGCCAAAAACATTCAGTACTTC
>NA|TRBD2|TRBJ2-1|TRBV2
CASSGIGLAAYNEQFF
TGTGCCAGCAGTGGAATAGGACTAGCGGCCTACAATGAGCAGTTCTTC
>once|NA|TRBJ2-4|TRBV19
CAVQEWAGGKNIQYF
TGTGCCGTTCAAGAGTGGGCAGGGGGGAAAAACATTCAGTACTTC
>NA|NA|TRBJ1-1|TRBV6-1
CASSEDGGGNAEAFF
TGTGCCAGCAGTGAAGATGGGGGGGGAAACGCTGAAGCTTTCTTT
>NA|NA|TRBJ1-2|TRBV7-3
CASSSTLGGKGDGYTF
TGTGCCAGCAGCTCCACCCTTGGAGGGAAGGGCGATGGCTACACCTTC
>once|NA|TRBJ2-7|TRBV28
CASSFAGSYEQYF
TGTGCCAGCAGTTTCGCCGGCTCCTACGAGCAGTACTTC
>once|NA|TRBJ2-2|TRBV29-1
CSAKGAVNTGELFF
TGCAGCGCAAAAGGTGCGGTAAACACCGGGGAGCTGTTTTTT
>NA|TRBD2|TRBJ2-1|TRBV6-4
CASSDGGGPNNEQFF
TGTGCCAGCAGTGACGGGGGAGGGCCAAACAATGAGCAGTTCTTC
>NA|TRBD1|TRBJ1-3|TRBV4-2
CASRPKDRPDGNTIYF
TGTGCCAGCAGACCCAAGGACAGGCCCGATGGAAACACCATATATTTT
>NA|TRBD2|TRBJ2-1|TRBV11-2
CASSSQLAGGNEQFF
TGTGCCAGCAGCTCCCAACTAGCGGGAGGCAATGAGCAGTTCTTC
>NA|NA|TRBJ2-1|TRBV7-9
CASSPSRGGNEQFF
TGTGCCAGCAGCCCCTCCCGGGGTGGCAATGAGCAGTTCTTC
>NA|NA|TRBJ2-7|TRBV11-2
CASTKLTGRTYEQYF
TGTGCCAGCACCAAATTGACAGGACGCACCTACGAGCAGTACTTC
>once|TRBD1|TRBJ1-4|TRBV11-1
CASSPPGGEKLFF
TGTGCCAGCTCCCCTCCAGGGGGTGAAAAACTGTTTTTT
>few|NA|TRBJ1-5|TRBV7-2
CASSLNSYQPQHF
TGTGCCAGCAGCTTAAACAGCTATCAGCCCCAGCATTTT
>NA|NA|TRBJ1-1|TRBV7-9
CASSFAETEAFF
TGTGCCAGCAGCTTTGCGGAAACTGAAGCTTTCTTT
>once|NA|TRBJ1-1|TRBV21-1
CASSKAPRDRAPSMNTEAFF
TGTGCCAGCAGCAAAGCGCCCCGGGACAGGGCCCCCTCAATGAACACTGAAGCTTTCTTT
>NA|NA|TRBJ1-6|TRBV7-5
CVRSNGQGAYIRANSPLHF
TGTGTCAGAAGCAACGGACAGGGGGCCTATATTCGGGCTAATTCACCCCTCCACTTT
>NA|TRBD1|TRBJ1-2|TRBV6-1
CASSADRVRGYTF
TGTGCCAGCAGTGCGGACAGGGTCCGCGGCTACACCTTC
>NA|NA|TRBJ2-7|TRBV7-9
CASSLGGQGIVYEQYF
TGTGCCAGCAGCTTAGGGGGGCAGGGGATTGTGTACGAGCAGTACTTC
>NA|NA|TRBJ2-1|TRBV5-6
CASSLGDNTRLLTNEQFF
TGTGCCAGCAGCTTGGGGGACAACACTAGGCTTTTGACGAATGAGCAGTTCTTC
>NA|NA|TRBJ2-7|TRBV7-8
CASSLDATAPAYAQYF
TGTGCCAGCAGCTTAGACGCCACAGCCCCCGCTTACGCGCAGTACTTC
>NA|NA|TRBJ2-1|TRBV7-2
CASSFFSENEQFF
TGTGCCAGCAGCTTTTTTAGCGAGAATGAGCAGTTCTTC
>NA|TRBD2|TRBJ2-3|TRBV27
CASSAGGTDTQYF
TGTGCCAGCAGTGCGGGGGGCACAGATACGCAGTATTTT
>once|TRBD1|TRBJ1-2|TRBV5-6
CASSPGQGFYGYTF
TGTGCCAGCAGCCCCGGACAGGGATTCTATGGCTACACCTTC
>NA|NA|TRBJ2-5|TRBV10-3
CAISEYRVETQYF
TGTGCCATCAGTGAGTACAGGGTAGAGACCCAGTACTTC
>once|TRBD1|TRBJ1-1|TRBV10-3
CAISEARDRAKAFF
TGTGCCATCAGTGAGGCCCGGGACAGGGCTAAAGCTTTCTTT
>NA|TRBD1|TRBJ2-7|TRBV7-9
CASRDMGQGNDEQYF
TGTGCCAGCAGGGATATGGGACAGGGGAACGACGAGCAGTACTTC
>once|NA|TRBJ2-1|TRBV11-3
CASSLDGENEQFF
TGTGCCAGCAGCTTAGATGGGGAGAATGAGCAGTTCTTC
>NA|TRBD1|TRBJ2-7|TRBV19
CASSGTGLHEQYF
TGTGCCAGTAGCGGGACAGGGCTCCACGAGCAGTACTTC
>NA|NA|TRBJ2-5|TRBV11-1
CASTVTGDLRRGETQYF
TGTGCCAGCACCGTCACAGGAGATCTTAGACGTGGGGAGACCCAGTACTTC
>NA|NA|TRBJ2-5|TRBV28
CASIGEDGETQYF
TGTGCCAGCATCGGGGAGGATGGCGAGACCCAGTACTTC
>NA|TRBD1|TRBJ2-2|TRBV7-8
CASSLARRQGARENTGELFF
TGTGCCAGCAGCTTAGCGCGACGGCAGGGGGCGAGGGAGAACACCGGGGAGCTGTTTTTT
>NA|NA|TRBJ2-2|TRBV27
CASFRRDTGELFF
TGTGCCAGCTTCCGTCGAGACACCGGGGAGCTGTTTTTT
>NA|TRBD2|TRBJ2-1|TRBV6-6
CASSYSLAGGRGEQFF
TGTGCCAGCAGTTACTCGCTAGCGGGAGGCCGAGGTGAGCAGTTCTTC
>NA|NA|TRBJ2-6|TRBV12-5
CASGLIPSGANVLTF
TGTGCTAGTGGTTTGATCCCGTCTGGGGCCAACGTCCTGACTTTC
>NA|NA|TRBJ2-1|TRBV5-4
CASSSLGNEQFF
TGTGCCAGCAGCTCCCTCGGGAATGAGCAGTTCTTC